This paragraph covers one TCR beta chain sequence. Its target is unknown. The data derive from a study of T-cell memory formation after mild COVID-19. Study-wide points: While clones contracting from day 15 to 85 were balanced between CD4 and CD8, later expanders leaned CD4+. That cross-reactive memory joined was suggested by some responding clones appearing in pre-infection memory.

TCRdb re-called the 5' RACE reads through MiXCR, storing one row per CDR3 protein. The repertoire consists of hundreds of thousands of distinct CDR3 sequences, with roughly an eighth occurring once and the leading ten covering approximately 22%. Trimming removed 5 bases at V and 8 bases at J, with 9 bases between. The CDR3 spans 10 residues. Germline V gene data show CDR1 as DFQATT and CDR2 as SNEGSKA (reference sequence). Sample: PBMCs or a T cell subset sorted from them (not recorded which). The rearrangement uses TRBV20-1 and TRBJ1-2; D uncertain. The receptor's source is a man younger than 35 who had mild COVID-19 (a few samples of this study predate the infection). Cell type and time point are not known. This CDR3 reads CSARLGGYTF. The CDR3 DNA reads as TGCAGTGCTCGCCTAGGAGGCTACACCTTC.